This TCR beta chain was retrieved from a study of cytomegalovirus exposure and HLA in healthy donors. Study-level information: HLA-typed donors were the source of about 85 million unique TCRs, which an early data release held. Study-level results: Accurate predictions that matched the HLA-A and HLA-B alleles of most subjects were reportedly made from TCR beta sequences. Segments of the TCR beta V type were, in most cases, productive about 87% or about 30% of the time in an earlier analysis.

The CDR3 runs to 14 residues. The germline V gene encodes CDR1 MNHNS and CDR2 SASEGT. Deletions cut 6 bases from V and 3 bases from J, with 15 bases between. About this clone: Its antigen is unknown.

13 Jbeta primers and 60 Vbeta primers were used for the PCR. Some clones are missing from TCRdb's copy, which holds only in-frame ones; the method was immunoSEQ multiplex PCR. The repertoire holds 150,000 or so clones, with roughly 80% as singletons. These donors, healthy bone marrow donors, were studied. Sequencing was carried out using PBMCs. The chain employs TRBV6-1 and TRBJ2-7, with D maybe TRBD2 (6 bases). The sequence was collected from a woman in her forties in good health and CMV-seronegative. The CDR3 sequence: CASRTTGSHYEQYF. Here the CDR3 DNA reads TGTGCCAGCAGGACGACCGGGAGTCACTACGAGCAGTACTTC.